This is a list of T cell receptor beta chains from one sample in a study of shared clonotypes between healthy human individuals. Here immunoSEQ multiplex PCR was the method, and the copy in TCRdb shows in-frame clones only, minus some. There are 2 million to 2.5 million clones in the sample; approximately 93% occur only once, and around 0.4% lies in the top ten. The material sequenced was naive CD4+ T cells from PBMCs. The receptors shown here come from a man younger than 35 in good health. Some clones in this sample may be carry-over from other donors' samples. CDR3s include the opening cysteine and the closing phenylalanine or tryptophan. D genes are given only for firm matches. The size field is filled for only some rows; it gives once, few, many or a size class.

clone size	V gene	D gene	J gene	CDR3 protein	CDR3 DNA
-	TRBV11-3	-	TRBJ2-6	CARSLEGGSGANVLTF	TGTGCCAGGAGCTTGGAGGGGGGATCTGGGGCCAACGTCCTGACTTTC
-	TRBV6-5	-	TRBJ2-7	CASSYKGANEQYF	TGTGCCAGCAGTTACAAAGGGGCCAACGAGCAGTACTTC
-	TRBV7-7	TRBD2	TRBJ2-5	CASSRLGGETQYF	TGTGCCAGCAGCCGTCTGGGAGGGGAGACCCAGTACTTC
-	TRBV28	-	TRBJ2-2	CASSGHPGELFF	TGTGCCAGCTCGGGTCACCCCGGGGAGCTGTTTTTT
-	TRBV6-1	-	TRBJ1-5	CASSARGSDQPQHF	TGTGCCAGCAGTGCCAGGGGATCCGATCAGCCCCAGCATTTT
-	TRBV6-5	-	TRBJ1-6	CASRAGDSPLHF	TGTGCCAGCAGAGCAGGGGACTCACCCCTCCACTTT
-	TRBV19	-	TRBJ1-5	CASTDWPSHQPQHF	TGTGCCAGTACGGACTGGCCCTCCCATCAGCCCCAGCATTTT
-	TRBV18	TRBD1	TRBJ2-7	CASSGTTGVHEQYF	TGTGCCAGCTCAGGAACGACAGGGGTCCACGAGCAGTACTTC
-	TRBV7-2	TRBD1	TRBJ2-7	CASSPTGQGGEQYF	TGTGCCAGCAGCCCGACGGGACAGGGGGGTGAGCAGTACTTC
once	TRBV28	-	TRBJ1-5	CASSYLGEADSNQPQHF	TGTGCCAGCAGTTACCTTGGGGAGGCGGATAGCAATCAGCCCCAGCATTTT
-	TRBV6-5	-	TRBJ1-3	CASSPRTASGNTIYF	TGTGCCAGCAGTCCGCGGACAGCCTCTGGAAACACCATATATTTT
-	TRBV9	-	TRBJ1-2	CASNPRDIGYGYTF	TGTGCCAGCAACCCCCGGGACATAGGGTATGGCTACACCTTC
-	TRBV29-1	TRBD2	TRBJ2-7	CSLRTSGSNEQYF	TGCAGCTTACGGACTAGCGGGAGTAACGAGCAGTACTTC
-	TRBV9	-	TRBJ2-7	CASSVTGREPYEQYF	TGTGCCAGCAGCGTAACCGGCCGGGAGCCCTACGAGCAGTACTTC
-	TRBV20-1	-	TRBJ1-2	CSATRGEGYTF	TGCAGTGCTACGAGGGGTGAGGGCTACACCTTC
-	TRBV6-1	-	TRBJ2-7	CASTSQTTGTYEQYF	TGTGCCAGCACCTCCCAAACCACAGGGACCTACGAGCAGTACTTC
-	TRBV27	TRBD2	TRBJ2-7	CASRGLAGGPRNEQYF	TGTGCCAGCAGGGGACTAGCGGGAGGGCCGAGGAACGAGCAGTACTTC
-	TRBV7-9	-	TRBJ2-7	CASSQLGYEQYF	TGTGCCAGCAGCCAATTGGGTTACGAGCAGTACTTC
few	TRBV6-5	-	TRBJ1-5	CASSYRGSNQPQHF	TGTGCCAGCAGTTACAGGGGGAGCAATCAGCCCCAGCATTTT
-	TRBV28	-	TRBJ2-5	CASSLGEKTQYF	TGTGCCAGCAGTCTAGGGGAGAAGACCCAGTACTTC
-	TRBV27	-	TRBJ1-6	CASSLDPSSYNSPLHF	TGTGCCAGCAGTTTAGACCCGAGCTCCTATAATTCACCCCTCCACTTT
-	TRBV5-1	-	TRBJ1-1	CASSPTPGLGSNTEAFF	TGCGCCAGCAGCCCCACGCCCGGGTTAGGCAGCAACACTGAAGCTTTCTTT
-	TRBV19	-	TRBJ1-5	CASSILRSQPQHF	TGTGCCAGTAGTATCCTCAGGTCCCAGCCCCAGCATTTT
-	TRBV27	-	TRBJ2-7	CASRAPGTASRYF	TGTGCCAGCAGGGCCCCCGGGACGGCGTCTCGGTACTTC
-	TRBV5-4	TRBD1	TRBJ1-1	CASSILTGVDTEAFF	TGTGCCAGCAGCATACTGACAGGGGTTGACACTGAAGCTTTCTTT
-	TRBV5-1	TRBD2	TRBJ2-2	CASSLGLAETKRTGELFF	TGCGCCAGCAGCTTAGGACTAGCGGAGACAAAGCGCACCGGGGAGCTGTTTTTT
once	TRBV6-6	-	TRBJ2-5	CASSPGGAETQYF	TGTGCCAGCAGCCCGGGGGGCGCGGAGACCCAGTACTTC
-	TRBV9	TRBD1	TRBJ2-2	CASSPRGTGFTGELFF	TGTGCCAGCAGCCCGCGCGGGACAGGGTTCACCGGGGAGCTGTTTTTT
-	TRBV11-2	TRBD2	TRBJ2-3	CASSLGPAGGGQDTQYF	TGTGCCAGCAGCTTAGGCCCAGCGGGAGGAGGGCAAGATACGCAGTATTTT
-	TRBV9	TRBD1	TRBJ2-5	CASSATGTGGETQYF	TGTGCCAGCAGCGCCACCGGGACAGGTGGGGAGACCCAGTACTTC
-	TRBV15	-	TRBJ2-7	CATSGGQTYEQYF	TGTGCCACCAGCGGCGGACAGACCTACGAGCAGTACTTC
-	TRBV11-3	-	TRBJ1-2	CASSSRWGAMGYTF	TGTGCCAGCAGCTCCCGTTGGGGGGCGATGGGCTACACCTTC
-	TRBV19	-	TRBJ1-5	CASSSPARGGNQPQHF	TGTGCCAGTAGTTCCCCCGCGAGGGGTGGCAATCAGCCCCAGCATTTT
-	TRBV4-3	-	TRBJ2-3	CASSQDSRADTQYF	TGCGCCAGCAGCCAAGACTCCCGGGCCGATACGCAGTATTTT
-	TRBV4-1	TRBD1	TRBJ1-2	CASSQPGTGTLNYGYTF	TGCGCCAGCAGCCAACCCGGGACAGGGACCCTTAACTATGGCTACACCTTC